The clone carrying this T cell receptor (beta chain) was seen only a few times. Its antigen is as yet unknown. The data stem from a study of T cell repertoires in cytomegalovirus infection. TCRdb re-called the reads with MiXCR, one entry per CDR3 protein. Here the sample spans about 340,000 distinct CDR3 sequences, just under 30% being singletons. The germline V and J ends were trimmed by 11 bases and 6 bases, with 22 bases remaining between them. Germline lookup yields CDR1 MNHNS and CDR2 SASEGT. The CDR3 is made up of 14 amino acids. V and J are TRBV6-1 and TRBJ1-2; D might be TRBD1 (6 bases). The receptor was derived from a human donor in good health (CMV status not recorded). Some clones in this sample may be carry-over from other donors' samples. Sequenced material: cultured PBMCs, taken from culture after CMV antigen stimulation. The CDR3 sequence: CAGGREQGSNGYTF. CDR3 nucleotide sequence: TGTGCCGGAGGGAGGGAACAGGGCAGTAATGGCTACACCTTC.